This TCR beta chain was documented in a study of PD-1 blockade in classical Hodgkin lymphoma. About this clone itself: The antigen is not known.

Sequenced by immunoSEQ multiplex PCR; TCRdb stores in-frame clones only, minus some. The sample consists of approximately 150,000 clones, approximately 81% of them appearing once. Findings of the study overall: CD4+ TCR diversity, unlike CD8+, rose significantly by C4D1.

Germline CDR1 is LNHDA and CDR2 is SQIVND (reference sequence). The J segment lost 0 bases and the V segment lost 4 bases, leaving 6 bases of the junction unmatched. The CDR3 spans 16 residues. Every patient was affected by relapse after autologous stem cell transplantation, while exposure to brentuximab vedotin was not uniform. This clonotype originated in a human donor with classical Hodgkin lymphoma. The sequencing used peripheral blood mononuclear cells (PBMCs), collected before the second cycle of nivolumab. This sequence joins TRBV19 and TRBJ1-5; 7 bases align to TRBD1. The CDR3: CASSTSTGISNQPQHF. The CDR3 nucleotides read TGTGCCAGTAGTACCTCGACAGGGATTAGCAATCAGCCCCAGCATTTT. The full variable domain, rest sourced from reference TRBV19 and TRBJ1-5, is DGGITQSPKYLFRKEGQNVTLSCEQNLNHDAMYWYRQDPGQGLRLIYYSQIVNDFQKGDIAEGYSVSREKKESFPLTVTSAQKNPTAFYLCASSTSTGISNQPQHFGDGTRLSIL.